One and the same sample provided the 14 T cell receptor beta chains below, sequenced in a study of Graves' ophthalmopathy and Graves' hyperthyroidism. Using RNA transcripts, the TCR beta CDR3 regions were amplified. First-round RT-PCR used HTBI primers; second-round multiplex PCR followed. TCRdb reprocessed the multiplex PCR reads via MiXCR and lists one record per CDR3 protein. The sample has fewer than 600,000 distinct CDR3 sequences, under 15% seen once. Source material: blood. The receptor set was obtained from a woman aged 30 to 39 with Graves' ophthalmopathy.

Many counts were recorded for this clonotype. This rearrangement joins TRBV6-1 to TRBJ1-2, with D maybe TRBD1 (5 bases). V was clipped by 2 bases and J by 4 bases, with 14 bases between them. The CDR3 is 15 residues long. Germline V gives CDR1 MNHNS, CDR2 SASEGT. Written as DNA, the CDR3 is TGTGCCAGCAGTGAAACCGCGACAGCCCCCTATGGCTACACCTTC. This translates into CASSETATAPYGYTF.

This clonotype was counted at least ten times. The rearrangement uses TRBV12-3 or TRBV12-4 and TRBJ2-2; unclear D gene. The V end lost 1 base, the J end lost 7 bases, and 7 bases lay between the germline ends. The CDR3 length is 13 residues. The CDR3 reads CASSLEGYGELFF. CDR3 DNA: TGTGCCAGCAGTTTAGAGGGATACGGGGAGCTGTTTTTT.

This clonotype was picked up many times. The V gene is TRBV6-2 or TRBV6-3, the J gene TRBJ2-7; D unresolved. The CDR3 has 13 amino acids. Germline CDR1 and CDR2: MNHEY and SVGEGT. V lost 6 bases, J lost 3 bases, and 12 bases lay in between. The CDR3 DNA reads TGTGCCAGCAGCCCCACAGAAGGCTACGAGCAGTACTTC. Translation: CASSPTEGYEQYF.

There are many counts of this clonotype. The chain uses TRBV19 and TRBJ2-5; D is unclear. Germline-derived CDR1 and CDR2 are LNHDA and SQIVND (reference sequence). V lost 5 bases to trimming and J lost 1 base, with 8 bases between them. CDR3 length: 13 residues. The CDR3, as DNA: TGTGCCAGTAGTCCACTAACCCAAGAGACCCAGTACTTC. Its translation: CASSPLTQETQYF.

This clonotype was counted only a few times. The chain is built from TRBV11-1 and TRBJ2-7, with TRBD2 identical over 10 bases. Trimming cost V 4 bases and J 4 bases; bases outside gene matches: 10. CDR1 is SGHAT and CDR2 is FQDESV in the germline V gene (reference sequence). The CDR3 length is 16 residues. The chain's CDR3 is CASSSIPAGGPYEQYF. In DNA form, the CDR3 reads TGTGCCAGCAGCTCCATCCCAGCGGGAGGGCCGTACGAGCAGTACTTC.

This clonotype was counted many times. The chain combines TRBV11-1 with TRBJ2-4, with D possibly being TRBD2 (5 bases). V shed 5 bases and J shed 8 bases, with 22 bases lying between them. The CDR3 spans 16 residues. Germline CDR1 SGHAT, CDR2 FQDESV (reference sequence). The CDR3 here is CASSPFSPGERDIQYF. The CDR3 nucleotides read TGTGCCAGCAGCCCCTTTTCCCCAGGAGAGAGGGACATTCAGTACTTC.

This clonotype turned up a few times. One base away lies a much larger clone, so this may be a sequencing read error. The rearrangement links TRBV20-1 to TRBJ2-7; no clear D. V dropped 3 bases and J dropped 0 bases, with 9 bases sitting between them. Looked up from germline, CDR1 is DFQATT and CDR2 is SNEGSKA (reference sequence). This CDR3 is built from 13 residues. CDR3 residues: CSARGYNSYEQYV. The CDR3 coding sequence is TGCAGTGCTAGGGGATATAACTCCTACGAGCAGTACGTC.

This clonotype was observed many times. The CDR3 DNA reads as TGTGCCAGCAGCTTAGTGCTCGGGCGTGAAGCTTTCTTT. Residues: CASSLVLGREAFF. This chain links TRBV7-2 with TRBJ1-1; D is unresolved. From germline, CDR1 is SGHTA and CDR2 FQGNSA. Trimming took 1 base from V and 7 from J, leaving 10 bases between them. There are 13 residues in the CDR3.

With respect to this clonotype: At one of its ends the junction is not consistent with the germline gene, which may arise from a read error. J is TRBJ1-3 and V is TRBV11-1; D call uncertain. Per germline, CDR1 SGHAT and CDR2 FQDESV (reference sequence). The CDR3 spans 18 residues. The CDR3 DNA reads TGTGCCAGCAGCTTAATCGGAGGGCGGACGAGCTCTGGAAACACTATATATTTT. Translated: CASSLIGGRTSSGNTIYF.

This clonotype was picked up a small number of times. The chain employs TRBV12-3 or TRBV12-4 and TRBJ2-2; D ambiguous. With 4 bases removed from V and 1 base from J, the gap between germline ends came to 13 bases. This CDR3 contains 16 residues. CDR3 nucleotides: TGTGCCAGCAGTTATCTTATTCCCGGGAACACCGGGGAGCTGTTTTTT. This gives the protein CASSYLIPGNTGELFF.

This clonotype was recorded many times. This rearrangement joins TRBV27 to TRBJ2-7; D remains ambiguous. The CDR3 has 13 amino acids. Per the germline V gene, CDR1 is MNHEY and CDR2 is SMNVEV (reference sequence). Trimming took 8 bases from V and 1 from J, leaving 12 bases between them. The CDR3 here is CASRQVGSYEQYF. The CDR3 nucleotides read TGTGCCAGCCGCCAAGTGGGATCCTACGAGCAGTACTTC.

This clonotype was seen a handful of times. This could be a read error, since a much larger clone is one nucleotide away. V and J are TRBV28 and TRBJ1-1; D gene ambiguous. In germline, CDR1 is MDHEN, CDR2 SYDVKM. This CDR3 is built from 14 residues. The CDR3 sequence is CASSYLQMARSACF. In DNA, the CDR3 is TGTGCCAGCAGTTACCTCCAGATGGCCAGATCCGCTTGCTTT.

This clonotype has at least ten counts. The DNA is omitted, as the CDR3 cannot be located on it reliably, and the CDR3 follows TCRdb's listing. This chain connects TRBV15 to TRBJ1-5; the table calls TRBD1, which could not be checked here. The CDR3 length is 15 residues, termini included. Germline values: CDR1 LNHNV, CDR2 YYDKDF (reference sequence). The CDR3 spells CATRPFGPGNQPQHF.

CDR3 sequence: CATSDPRFFHGYTF. Written as DNA, the CDR3 is TGTGCCACCAGTGATCCAAGATTTTTCCATGGCTACACCTTC. J is TRBJ1-2 and V is TRBV24-1; the D is unclear. V was shortened by 3 bases and J by 6 bases, with 13 bases between the two germline ends. Germline CDR1 reads KGHDR; CDR2 reads SFDVKD. The CDR3 consists of 14 residues.